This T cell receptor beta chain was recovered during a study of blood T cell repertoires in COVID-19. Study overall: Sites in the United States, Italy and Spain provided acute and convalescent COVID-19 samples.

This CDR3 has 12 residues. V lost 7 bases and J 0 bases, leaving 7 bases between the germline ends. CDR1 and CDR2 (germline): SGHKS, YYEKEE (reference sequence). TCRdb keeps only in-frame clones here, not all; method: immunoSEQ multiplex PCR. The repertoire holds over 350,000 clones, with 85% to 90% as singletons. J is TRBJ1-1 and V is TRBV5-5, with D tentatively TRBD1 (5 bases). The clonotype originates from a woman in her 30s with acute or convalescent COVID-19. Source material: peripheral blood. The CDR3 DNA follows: TGTGCCAGCGGGGGGTTGAACACTGAAGCTTTCTTT. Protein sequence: CASGGLNTEAFF.